The 8 T cell receptor beta chains in this list originate from one sample, sequenced in a study of T cell responses to AZD1222 COVID-19 vaccine. Here immunoSEQ multiplex PCR was the method, and the copy in TCRdb shows in-frame clones only, minus some. The sample lists about 100,000 clones; more than 85% were seen once. The specimen was peripheral blood, collected on day 0 of AZD1222 vaccination. All receptors derive from an adult in good health.

There are a few counts of this clone. The chain is built from TRBV5-1 and TRBJ1-1; D gene uncertain. The germline V gene has CDR1 SGHRS and CDR2 YFSETQ. V was shortened by 3 bases and J by 1 base, with 7 bases between the two germline ends. The CDR3 length is 13 residues. CDR3: CASSYTGNTEAFF. CDR3 coding DNA: TGCGCCAGCAGCTATACGGGGAACACTGAAGCTTTCTTT.

The genes are TRBV9 and TRBJ2-1; 10 nucleotides line up with TRBD2. The CDR3 spans 15 residues. CDR1 is SGDLS, CDR2 YYNGEE, per germline. V shed 2 bases and J 4 bases; nucleotides not matched to a gene: 3. CDR3 coding DNA: TGTGCCAGCAGCGTCACGACTAGCGGGTACAATGAGCAGTTCTTC. It yields the protein CASSVTTSGYNEQFF.

The chain uses TRBV2 and TRBJ1-2; 11 bases fit TRBD1. The V segment lost 6 bases and the J segment 6 bases; nucleotides outside the gene matches: 12. The CDR3 has 16 amino acids. Germline V gene lookup returns CDR1 SNHLY and CDR2 FYNNEI. This CDR3 is CASREYKDRGQDGYTF. CDR3 bases: TGTGCCAGCAGGGAATATAAGGACAGGGGGCAGGATGGCTACACCTTC. The full variable domain, rest sourced from reference TRBV2 and TRBJ1-2, is EPEVTQTPSHQVTQMGQEVILRCVPISNHLYFYWYRQILGQKVEFLVSFYNNEISEKSEIFDDQFSVERPDGSNFTLKIRSTKLEDSAMYFCASREYKDRGQDGYTFGSGTRLTVV.

V and J are TRBV7-7 and TRBJ2-2; D perhaps matches TRBD1 (6 bases). Trimming removed 1 base from V and 2 bases from J, with 17 bases in between. This CDR3 has 18 residues. Germline CDR1 and CDR2: SSHAT and FNYEAQ (reference sequence). For the CDR3, the DNA is TGTGCCAGCAGCTTAGGGTTCCCGGACAGCCCTAACACCGGGGAGCTGTTTTTT. This encodes CASSLGFPDSPNTGELFF.

The rearrangement joins TRBV9 to TRBJ2-5; D is unresolved. CDR1 and CDR2 (germline): SGDLS, YYNGEE. The ends were cut back, 3 bases at V and 5 bases at J, with 11 bases in the middle. This CDR3 has 13 amino acids. The CDR3 DNA reads as TGTGCCAGCAGCGAGAATGCACGGGAGACCCAGTACTTC. This translates into CASSENARETQYF. The entire variable domain, with the rest obtained from reference TRBV9 and TRBJ2-5, is as follows: DSGVTQTPKHLITATGQRVTLRCSPRSGDLSVYWYQQSLDQGLQFLIQYYNGEERAKGNILERFSAQQFPDLHSELNLSSLELGDSALYFCASSENARETQYFGPGTRLLVL.

V usage is TRBV2 and J usage is TRBJ2-1, with a possible D match to TRBD1 (5 bases). The CDR3 consists of 16 residues. Looked up from germline, CDR1 is SNHLY and CDR2 is FYNNEI. With 4 bases removed from V and 2 bases from J, the gap between germline ends came to 15 bases. The CDR3 nucleotides read TGTGCCAGCAGTGGCTGGGGCATAGACACCTACAATGAGCAGTTCTTC. Its translation: CASSGWGIDTYNEQFF.

The V call is TRBV27, the J call TRBJ2-7; D gene unclear. V shed 5 bases and J shed 0 bases, with 17 bases lying between them. From germline, CDR1 is MNHEY and CDR2 SMNVEV (reference sequence). The CDR3 length is 16 residues. DNA for the CDR3: TGTGCCAGCAGTGCGAATCGGTTTGGAGCCTCCTACGAGCAGTACTTC. Translation gives CASSANRFGASYEQYF.

V gene TRBV29-1 combines with J gene TRBJ1-4; D is uncertain. Per the germline V gene, CDR1 is SQVTM and CDR2 is ANQGSEA. This CDR3 contains 14 residues. With 5 bases removed from V and 0 bases from J, the gap between germline ends came to 10 bases. The chain's CDR3 is CSVRQAATNEKLFF. The CDR3 coding sequence is TGCAGCGTTCGGCAGGCAGCAACTAATGAAAAACTGTTTTTT.